What follows are 20 T cell receptor beta chains derived from one specimen sequenced in a study of blood T cells in healthy people across ages. Together with a sample-barcoded 5' primer, a J-beta primer mix was included in a second PCR lasting about 6 to 12 cycles. TCRdb independently ran MiXCR on the 5' RACE reads; one entry per CDR3 protein. The data show about 970,000 distinct CDR3 sequences, 51% seen once. The sequencing sample was made of blood. All receptors come from a woman aged 55-69 years in good health.

The rearrangement joins TRBV21-1 to TRBJ2-1; the DNA was not used to check the table's D call, TRBD2. TRBV21-1 is a pseudogene. CDR3 length: 17 amino acids. The CDR3 reads CASSRTPGLADYNEQFF. In DNA, the CDR3 is TGTGCCAGCAGCAGAACCCCCGGGCTAGCGGATTACAATGAGCAGTTCTTC.

The chain carries TRBV6-2 or TRBV6-3 and TRBJ2-4, with no clear D. The end of the DNA aligns better with TRBJ2-7, so the J call may be wrong. The CDR3 is made up of 12 amino acids. Germline V gives CDR1 MNHEY, CDR2 SVGEGT. The CDR3 is CASSDTLYEQYF. The CDR3 DNA is TGTGCCAGCAGCGACACCCTGTACGAGCAGTACTTC.

The rearrangement uses TRBV6-2 or TRBV6-3 and TRBJ2-1; 10 bases match TRBD2. CDR1 is MNHEY and CDR2 is SVGEGT in the germline V gene. The CDR3 spans 14 residues. The ends lost 4 bases at V and 8 bases at J; junction bases unmatched: 5. CDR3 bases: TGTGCCAGCAGTTGGAGTAGCGGGAGGTATGAGCAGTTCTTC. This gives the protein CASSWSSGRYEQFF.

The chain employs TRBV12-3 or TRBV12-4 and TRBJ2-7, with D uncertain. The CDR3 consists of 13 residues. V was clipped by 3 bases and J by 6 bases, with 12 bases between them. The chain's CDR3 is CASSFRGKREQYF. The CDR3 DNA follows: TGTGCCAGCAGTTTCCGTGGTAAGCGCGAGCAGTACTTC.

This clonotype was seen more than once but under ten times. The CDR3 here is CASSDGSLAGEDEQYF. CDR3 nucleotides: TGTGCCAGCAGTGATGGATCTCTAGCGGGAGAAGACGAGCAGTACTTC. The rearrangement uses TRBV6-2 or TRBV6-3 and TRBJ2-7; 10 nucleotides agree with TRBD2. Germline V gene sequence: CDR1 MNHEY, CDR2 SVGEGT. The V gene end was trimmed by 5 bases and the J gene end by 5 bases; junction bases not matched to a gene: 12. The CDR3 extends over 16 amino acids.

The table lists this clonotype with a count of one. The rearrangement uses TRBV19 and TRBJ1-2; 7 bases match TRBD1. Trimming at V came to 2 bases and at J to 4 bases, leaving 7 bases not matched to a gene. Germline V gene data show CDR1 as LNHDA and CDR2 as SQIVND (reference sequence). The CDR3 spans 15 residues. The CDR3 here is CASSIQGTAIYGYTF. The DNA for the CDR3 is TGTGCCAGTAGTATACAGGGGACAGCGATCTATGGCTACACCTTC.

This clonotype turned up a few times. J is TRBJ2-5 and V is TRBV3-1; D not resolved. The CDR3 runs to 14 residues. Between the trimmed V and J ends, which lost 1 base and 2 bases, there was a span of 8 bases. Germline values: CDR1 LGHDT, CDR2 YNNKEL (reference sequence). CDR3 coding DNA: TGTGCCAGCAGCCAAGTTCGTTTTCAAGAGACCCAGTACTTC. This gives the protein CASSQVRFQETQYF.

This chain links TRBV20-1 with TRBJ2-7; D is perhaps TRBD2 (7 bases). With 6 bases removed from V and 3 bases from J, the gap between germline ends came to 18 bases. Germline-derived CDR1 and CDR2 are DFQATT and SNEGSKA (reference sequence). This CDR3 region has 14 residues. The CDR3 DNA reads as TGCAGTGCCCTGGGGGGGCAGCTTGTCTACGAGCAGTACTTC. Translating it yields CSALGGQLVYEQYF.

CDR3 protein: CASSLTGTGSWDIQYF. In DNA, the CDR3 is TGTGCCAGCAGCCTAACTGGAACCGGCTCGTGGGACATTCAGTACTTC. This chain connects TRBV7-2 to TRBJ2-4; D is unclear. V was cut by 5 bases and J by 8 bases, with 22 bases left in between. The CDR3 extends over 16 amino acids. Germline V gene data show CDR1 as SGHTA and CDR2 as FQGNSA.

This clonotype was counted between two and nine times. The chain carries TRBV20-1 and TRBJ2-1; D not certain. CDR1 and CDR2 (germline): DFQATT, SNEGSKA (reference sequence). CDR3 length: 16 residues. V shed 1 base and J shed 0 bases, with 13 bases lying between them. The CDR3 DNA reads as TGCAGTGCTAGAGGAGGTTCCCCTAGCTCCTACAATGAGCAGTTCTTC. This codes for CSARGGSPSSYNEQFF.

This rearrangement joins TRBV7-3 to TRBJ2-5; 13 bases match TRBD2. The CDR3 covers 18 residues. CDR1 and CDR2 from the germline V gene are SGHTA and FQGTGA. The junction had 11 bases not matched to a gene; V was cut back by 5 bases and J by 2 bases. Here the CDR3 reads CASSHLVGTSGDQETQYF. Written as DNA, the CDR3 is TGTGCCAGCAGCCACCTCGTCGGGACTAGCGGGGATCAAGAGACCCAGTACTTC.

This clonotype has ten or more counts. The chain employs TRBV6-5 and TRBJ2-6; D is uncertain. The ends were cut back, 8 bases at V and 0 bases at J, with 5 bases in the middle. This CDR3 contains 13 residues. CDR1 MNHEY and CDR2 SVGAGI come from the germline V gene. In DNA, the CDR3 is TGTGCCAGCCTTTCCTCTGGGGCCAACGTCCTGACTTTC. Protein product: CASLSSGANVLTF.

This sequence joins TRBV27 and TRBJ2-7; TRBD2 matches 10 bases. The CDR3 covers 16 residues. Germline V gene sequence: CDR1 MNHEY, CDR2 SMNVEV (reference sequence). V was pared by 5 bases and J by 7 bases, with 14 bases of the junction left unmatched. As DNA, the CDR3 is TGTGCCAGCAGTCCCCTCAGGACTAGCGGAGGTGCGGAGCAGTACTTC. Its protein is CASSPLRTSGGAEQYF.

This chain connects TRBV4-3 to TRBJ2-1; 7 bases match TRBD1. The CDR3 consists of 15 residues. Germline V lookup: CDR1 LGHNA, CDR2 YSLEER. J gave up 3 bases and V 3 bases, and 5 bases lay outside the gene matches. The CDR3 reads CASSQDRSHYNEQFF. In DNA form, the CDR3 reads TGCGCCAGCAGCCAGGACAGGTCTCACTACAATGAGCAGTTCTTC.

The table lists this clonotype with a count of one. The rearrangement links TRBV7-9 to TRBJ2-1; 7 bases match TRBD1. Germline CDR1 is SEHNR and CDR2 is FQNEAQ (reference sequence). V was clipped by 2 bases and J by 5 bases; unmatched bases: 6. This CDR3 is 15 amino acids long. The CDR3 DNA is TGTGCCAGCAGCTTAATCCGGGACAGCAACAATGAGCAGTTCTTC. Translated, it gives CASSLIRDSNNEQFF. Using reference TRBV7-9 and TRBJ2-1 for the parts outside the CDR3, the full variable domain is DTGVSQNPRHKITKRGQNVTFRCDPISEHNRLYWYRQTLGQGPEFLTYFQNEAQLEKSRLLSDRFSAERPKGSFSTLEIQRTEQGDSAMYLCASSLIRDSNNEQFFGPGTRLTVL.

This CDR3 is CASILGADLNTEAFF. The DNA for the CDR3 is TGTGCCAGCATCTTAGGGGCAGACTTGAACACTGAAGCTTTCTTT. V usage is TRBV12-3 or TRBV12-4 and J usage is TRBJ1-1; the D gene is possibly TRBD1 (5 bases). V lost 7 bases to trimming and J lost 0 bases, with 15 bases between them. CDR3 length: 15 residues.

This clonotype was seen more than once but under ten times. CDR3 sequence reads: CASSLALIGAGAQFF. For the CDR3, the DNA is TGTGCCAGCAGTTTAGCGCTTATCGGGGCAGGGGCGCAGTTCTTC. The gene calls are TRBV12-3 or TRBV12-4 and TRBJ2-1; weak D call: TRBD1 (6 bases). Between the trimmed V and J ends, which lost 0 bases and 12 bases, there was a span of 18 bases. CDR3 length: 15 residues.

The V and J genes are TRBV24-1 and TRBJ2-2; possibly TRBD2 for D (5 bases). Deletions cut 5 bases from V and 5 bases from J, with 11 bases between. The germline V gene has CDR1 KGHDR and CDR2 SFDVKD. This CDR3 contains 14 residues. CDR3 region: CATSGPTGTGELFF. As DNA, the CDR3 is TGTGCCACCAGTGGCCCGACGGGGACCGGGGAGCTGTTTTTT.

Points on this clonotype: Without the conserved terminal phenylalanine or tryptophan, this CDR3 likely stems from a read error. This rearrangement joins TRBV12-3 or TRBV12-4 to TRBJ2-5, with 9 bases fitting TRBD1. The tail of the sequence fits TRBJ2-7 better, so the J call may be wrong. The CDR3 totals 14 residues. The CDR3 nucleotides read TGTGCCAGCACCTCCGGACAGGGGAAGTACGAGCAGTACTAC. Translated: CASTSGQGKYEQYY.

The chain combines TRBV20-1 with TRBJ2-3, with TRBD2 matching 8 bases. Trimming cost V 0 bases and J 8 bases; bases outside gene matches: 10. CDR3 length: 15 residues. Germline V gives CDR1 DFQATT, CDR2 SNEGSKA (reference sequence). CDR3 loop: CSARDPSGGRGTQYF. In DNA form, the CDR3 reads TGCAGTGCTAGAGATCCGTCGGGAGGGCGGGGTACGCAGTATTTT.